This is a list of T cell receptor beta chains from one sample in a study of OX40 agonist ivuxolimab in advanced cancers. The table came from immunoSEQ multiplex PCR; TCRdb's copy has only in-frame clones and leaves some out. Among about 53,000 clones listed, 80% to 90% were seen once. The input for sequencing was CD4+ or CD8+ T cells sorted from blood, taken in a trial of the OX40 agonist ivuxolimab. These receptors all come from an adult with an advanced solid tumor such as melanoma, head and neck, liver or kidney cancer. CDR3s include the opening cysteine and the closing phenylalanine or tryptophan. A D gene is named only where the DNA matches it firmly. Clone size is shown for a subset of rows, as once, few, many or a class of expanded clone.

size	V	J	D	CDR3	DNA
-	TRBV6-6	TRBJ1-6	-	CASYSKGGQTYSPLHF	TGTGCCAGCTACTCAAAAGGGGGGCAGACGTATTCACCCCTCCACTTT
few	TRBV6-1	TRBJ2-7	-	CASSSIVLGVSRQYF	TGTGCCAGCAGTAGCATAGTACTAGGGGTATCGAGGCAGTACTTC
-	TRBV5-1	TRBJ2-1	TRBD2	CASSTGTSGRNEQFF	TGCGCCAGCAGCACCGGGACTAGCGGGCGTAATGAGCAGTTCTTC
-	TRBV10-3	TRBJ1-1	-	CAISETGTEAFF	TGTGCCATCAGTGAGACAGGGACTGAAGCTTTCTTT
-	TRBV5-1	TRBJ2-3	TRBD1	CASSTPGTGLEDTQYF	TGCGCCAGCAGCACCCCCGGGACAGGGCTCGAAGATACGCAGTATTTT
-	TRBV5-1	TRBJ2-7	-	CASSLGNRQVSYEQYF	TGCGCCAGCAGCTTGGGGAACCGACAGGTCTCCTACGAGCAGTACTTC
once	TRBV7-9	TRBJ2-2	TRBD1	CASSLTGDTGELFF	TGTGCCAGCAGCTTAACAGGGGACACCGGGGAGCTGTTTTTT
-	TRBV7-9	TRBJ2-1	TRBD2	CASSLRLAGVDEQFF	TGTGCCAGCAGCTTAAGACTAGCGGGAGTAGATGAGCAGTTCTTC
-	TRBV11-2	TRBJ1-2	-	CASSSKSRPNYGYTF	TGTGCCAGCAGCTCGAAGAGTAGGCCTAACTATGGCTACACCTTC
-	TRBV6-1	TRBJ2-7	-	CASSEGLQGPPYEQYF	TGTGCCAGCAGTGAAGGGTTACAGGGCCCTCCCTACGAGCAGTACTTC
-	TRBV5-1	TRBJ2-3	TRBD1	CASSLTGVSTDTQYF	TGCGCCAGCAGCTTAACAGGGGTTAGTACAGATACGCAGTATTTT
once	TRBV4-3	TRBJ2-7	TRBD1	CASSQGDRGNYEQYF	TGCGCCAGCAGCCAAGGGGACAGGGGGAACTACGAGCAGTACTTC
-	TRBV28	TRBJ1-2	TRBD1	CASRTGQTYGYTF	TGTGCCAGCAGGACGGGACAGACCTATGGCTACACCTTC
-	TRBV5-1	TRBJ2-2	-	CASSFNLGGAGELFF	TGCGCCAGCAGCTTTAACCTAGGGGGTGCCGGGGAGCTGTTTTTT
-	TRBV6-1	TRBJ1-1	-	CASSAGRITEAFF	TGTGCCAGCAGTGCGGGACGGATCACTGAAGCTTTCTTT
-	TRBV7-3	TRBJ2-3	TRBD2	CASSLQAGATDTQYF	TGTGCCAGCAGCTTACAAGCGGGGGCCACAGATACGCAGTATTTT
-	TRBV10-3	TRBJ1-1	TRBD1	CAISPGQGRTEAFF	TGTGCCATCAGTCCGGGACAGGGAAGAACTGAAGCTTTCTTT
-	TRBV2	TRBJ1-2	-	CASSEQGGGVDYGYTF	TGTGCCAGCAGTGAACAGGGAGGCGGTGTCGACTATGGCTACACCTTC
-	TRBV7-2	TRBJ2-2	-	CASSLWGLNTGELFF	TGTGCCAGCAGCTTGTGGGGACTTAACACCGGGGAGCTGTTTTTT
-	TRBV15	TRBJ2-3	-	CATSREDPQYRYF	TGTGCCACCAGCAGAGAGGACCCCCAATATCGGTATTTT
-	TRBV2	TRBJ1-1	-	CASSGESTEAFF	TGTGCCAGCAGTGGTGAATCCACTGAAGCTTTCTTT
-	TRBV28	TRBJ1-2	-	CASSLVQGTYGYTF	TGTGCCAGCAGTTTGGTTCAGGGAACCTATGGCTACACCTTC
-	TRBV2	TRBJ2-3	-	CASSEARTTDTQYF	TGTGCCAGCAGTGAAGCGCGGACCACAGATACGCAGTATTTT
-	TRBV30	TRBJ2-7	TRBD1	CAWSPGQGAYEQYF	TGTGCCTGGTCGCCGGGACAGGGGGCTTACGAGCAGTACTTC
-	TRBV29-1	TRBJ1-3	-	CSAATGNTIYF	TGCAGCGCCGCTACTGGAAACACCATATATTTT
-	TRBV28	TRBJ2-6	TRBD1	CASSPTGGRGANVLTF	TGTGCCAGCAGTCCTACAGGGGGCAGGGGGGCCAACGTCCTGACTTTC
-	TRBV4-3	TRBJ1-4	TRBD1	CASSQDKGGQGDEKLFF	TGCGCCAGCAGCCAAGATAAGGGGGGACAGGGAGATGAAAAACTGTTTTTT
-	TRBV6-5	TRBJ2-7	-	CASSSGETAYEQYF	TGTGCCAGCAGTTCGGGCGAAACGGCTTACGAGCAGTACTTC
-	TRBV5-4	TRBJ2-7	-	CASSFQGIYEQYF	TGTGCCAGCAGCTTCCAGGGAATCTACGAGCAGTACTTC
-	TRBV28	TRBJ2-5	TRBD1	CASSRQGAETQYF	TGTGCCAGCAGCCGACAGGGAGCAGAGACCCAGTACTTC
-	TRBV6-6	TRBJ2-7	-	CASNRGLGESYEQYF	TGTGCCAGCAACCGAGGATTAGGTGAATCCTACGAGCAGTACTTC
-	TRBV18	TRBJ1-1	-	CASSPLGGGTYTEAFF	TGTGCCAGCTCACCGCTGGGCGGGGGCACCTACACTGAAGCTTTCTTT
few	TRBV28	TRBJ2-1	TRBD1	CASSSYRGLNNEQFF	TGTGCCAGCAGTTCATACAGGGGGCTCAACAATGAGCAGTTCTTC
-	TRBV11-2	TRBJ2-1	-	CASSLGQYNEQFF	TGTGCCAGCAGCTTAGGACAATACAATGAGCAGTTCTTC
-	TRBV25-1	TRBJ2-7	-	CASSRSRSGVVHEQYF	TGTGCCAGCAGTAGGAGTCGATCGGGGGTTGTACACGAGCAGTACTTC
-	TRBV19	TRBJ2-6	-	CASSPFTLSSGANVLTF	TGTGCCAGTAGTCCATTTACACTAAGCTCTGGGGCCAACGTCCTGACTTTC
-	TRBV6-1	TRBJ2-7	-	CASREGQSYEQYF	TGTGCCAGCAGGGAGGGACAGTCCTACGAGCAGTACTTC
-	TRBV29-1	TRBJ1-2	-	CSVAQSAYRYTF	TGCAGCGTTGCACAATCGGCCTATCGCTACACCTTC
-	TRBV30	TRBJ2-7	-	CAWSALGGVGTYEQYF	TGTGCCTGGAGTGCCCTGGGAGGCGTGGGAACCTACGAGCAGTACTTC
-	TRBV5-1	TRBJ2-5	-	CASSFQGTQETQYF	TGCGCCAGCAGCTTTCAGGGGACCCAAGAGACCCAGTACTTC
-	TRBV7-2	TRBJ2-3	-	CASSRPGSNSDTQYF	TGTGCCAGCAGCCGGCCGGGATCCAATTCAGATACGCAGTATTTT
-	TRBV6-5	TRBJ2-3	-	CASSYLRDADTQYF	TGTGCCAGCAGTTACCTCAGGGACGCAGATACGCAGTATTTT